The clone carrying this T cell receptor beta chain was seen a few times. Its cognate antigen is unknown. The sample comes from a study of blood T cells in healthy people across ages. Overall study results and limits: Observed TCR beta diversity per million T cells went down as age went up. This fall followed a roughly linear course with age. Higher diversity and more naive CD4+ cells were features of long-lived donors, compared to aged donors.

CDR1 ENHRY and CDR2 SYGVKD come from the germline V gene. The V gene end was trimmed by 4 bases and the J gene end by 3 bases; junction bases not matched to a gene: 0. The CDR3 extends over 14 amino acids. Primers used in a second PCR of about 6 to 11 cycles were a sample-barcoded 5' primer and a J-beta primer mix. One entry per CDR3 protein results from TCRdb running MiXCR on the 5' RACE reads. The table includes about 640,000 distinct CDR3 sequences, roughly 53% detected once. The chain links TRBV10-3 to TRBJ2-5, with 12 nucleotides matching TRBD2. The specimen was blood. This receptor was obtained from a man between 60 and 75 years old in good health. CDR3 protein: CAISGLAGEETQYF. For the CDR3, the DNA is TGTGCCATCAGTGGACTAGCGGGGGAAGAGACCCAGTACTTC.